A single sample is the source of the 21 T cell receptor beta chains below, sequenced in a study of blood T cells in healthy people across ages. The use of a sample-barcoded 5' primer and a J-beta primer mix characterized a second PCR of roughly 6 to 12 cycles. TCRdb reprocessed the 5' RACE reads via MiXCR and lists one record per CDR3 protein. Here the sample spans fewer than 950,000 distinct CDR3 sequences, 40% to 65% being singletons. Sequencing used blood. These receptor sequences come from a man aged 80 or over in good health.

The rearrangement joins TRBV2 to TRBJ2-1, with 8 positions matching TRBD2. CDR3 size: 14 residues. V lost 2 bases to trimming and J lost 8 bases; unmatched junction nucleotides: 5. Germline V lookup: CDR1 SNHLY, CDR2 FYNNEI. Here the CDR3 DNA reads TGTGCCAGCAGTGAAAGCGGGGGCGTTTATGAGCAGTTCTTC. Translating gives CASSESGGVYEQFF.

V gene TRBV20-1 combines with J gene TRBJ1-2, with 8 nucleotides matching TRBD1. After removal of 5 bases from V and 8 bases from J, the junction contained 10 bases not matched to a gene. Germline V gene lookup returns CDR1 DFQATT and CDR2 SNEGSKA (reference sequence). This CDR3 comprises 13 residues. CDR3 protein: CSAPGQGEGGYTF. The DNA of the CDR3 is TGCAGTGCTCCTGGACAGGGTGAGGGCGGCTACACCTTC.

This clonotype was found once. Without the conserved terminal phenylalanine or tryptophan, this CDR3 likely stems from a read error. Because the CDR3's place on the DNA is in doubt, the DNA is left out and the CDR3 is given as listed by TCRdb. The J gene is TRBJ2-5, the V gene TRBV14; the table's D gene call, TRBD1, was not cross checked with the DNA. Germline assignment: CDR1 SGHDN and CDR2 FVKESK. The CDR3 is 15 residues long, counting both termini. The CDR3 region is CASSQGGGYGYTFGS.

The chain has TRBV7-3 and TRBJ2-1; D not certain. CDR1 SGHTA and CDR2 FQGTGA come from the germline V gene. There are 16 residues in the CDR3. Trimming took off 6 bases at V and 8 bases at J, with 23 bases between the two ends. CDR3 nucleotides: TGTGCCAGCAGTCTGCGGCCGGGTTTTAAGGACGATGAGCAGTTCTTC. Encoded protein: CASSLRPGFKDDEQFF.

The chain carries TRBV12-3 or TRBV12-4 and TRBJ2-3; 11 positions match TRBD2. The V segment lost 5 bases and the J segment 5 bases; nucleotides outside the gene matches: 6. The CDR3 is made up of 15 amino acids. The DNA for the CDR3 is TGTGCCAGCAGTATTAGCGGGGGGGCACAAGATACGCAGTATTTT. The encoded protein is CASSISGGAQDTQYF.

The V call is TRBV3-1, the J call TRBJ2-7; TRBD1 might be the D (6 bases). CDR1 is LGHDT and CDR2 is YNNKEL in the germline V gene (reference sequence). This CDR3 has 14 amino acids. Trimming stripped 4 bases from V and 5 bases from J, with 15 bases between. In nucleotides, the CDR3 is TGTGCCAGCAGCCCACAGGGAAGGGGAAACGAGCAGTACTTC. Translating it yields CASSPQGRGNEQYF.

The chain is built from TRBV10-3 and TRBJ2-5; the D gene is possibly TRBD1 (6 bases). The J call may be wrong; the DNA end is better matched by TRBJ2-7. The CDR3 totals 15 residues. In germline, CDR1 is ENHRY, CDR2 SYGVKD. CDR3 loop: CAIRIKGQYDSEQYF. The CDR3 nucleotides are TGTGCCATCAGGATCAAAGGACAGTACGACAGCGAGCAGTACTTC.

The CDR3 loop reads CASSRARDNSPLHF. The CDR3 nucleotides read TGTGCCAGCTCACGGGCCCGGGATAATTCACCCCTCCACTTT. This chain connects TRBV18 to TRBJ1-6; D ambiguous. The length of the CDR3 is 14 residues. Germline values: CDR1 KGHSH, CDR2 LQKENI. With 4 bases removed from V and 5 bases from J, the gap between germline ends came to 9 bases. Full variable domain (missing parts from reference TRBV18 and TRBJ1-6): NAGVMQNPRHLVRRRGQEARLRCSPMKGHSHVYWYRQLPEEGLKFMVYLQKENIIDESGMPKERFSAEFPKEGPSILRIQQVVRGDSAAYFCASSRARDNSPLHFGNGTRLTVT.

The V gene is TRBV5-1, the J gene TRBJ2-7; the D call may be TRBD1 or TRBD2 (5 bases each). Germline V CDR1 and CDR2: SGHRS, YFSETQ. The CDR3 extends over 15 amino acids. Trimming removed 5 bases from V and 0 bases from J, with 15 bases in between. The CDR3, as DNA: TGCGCCAGCAGACCCCGGGACGGCAGCTCCTACGAGCAGTACTTC. Encoded protein: CASRPRDGSSYEQYF.

This clonotype has just a few counts. The V and J genes are TRBV7-6 and TRBJ1-2, with TRBD1 matching 12 bases. The V and J ends lost 5 bases and 5 bases, in that order; junction bases with no gene match: 15. Looked up from germline, CDR1 is SGHVS and CDR2 is FNYEAQ. There are 18 residues in the CDR3. The CDR3 region is CASSPMGTGGGRRYGYTF. CDR3 DNA: TGTGCCAGCAGCCCAATGGGGACAGGGGGCGGCCGACGGTATGGCTACACCTTC.

V and J are TRBV10-3 and TRBJ2-1, with 9 bases matching TRBD2. With 7 bases clipped from V and 6 bases from J, the junction kept 4 bases outside the gene matches. CDR3 size: 13 residues. Per the germline V gene, CDR1 is ENHRY and CDR2 is SYGVKD. The chain's CDR3 is CAITSGDVNEQFF. For the CDR3, the DNA is TGTGCCATCACTAGCGGGGATGTCAATGAGCAGTTCTTC.

This clonotype was seen a few times. The chain couples TRBV9 to TRBJ2-5; D is perhaps TRBD1 (6 bases). CDR3 size: 17 residues. The ends were cut back, 0 bases at V and 5 bases at J, with 20 bases in the middle. Germline V gene data show CDR1 as SGDLS and CDR2 as YYNGEE. The CDR3 region is CASSVAPQGRIAETQYF. The CDR3 DNA is TGTGCCAGCAGCGTAGCTCCACAGGGTAGGATCGCCGAGACCCAGTACTTC. Full variable domain (outside the CDR3, taken from reference TRBV9 and TRBJ2-5): DSGVTQTPKHLITATGQRVTLRCSPRSGDLSVYWYQQSLDQGLQFLIQYYNGEERAKGNILERFSAQQFPDLHSELNLSSLELGDSALYFCASSVAPQGRIAETQYFGPGTRLLVL.

The V and J genes are TRBV5-4 and TRBJ2-1; possibly TRBD2 for D (6 bases). This CDR3 is 15 amino acids long. Germline CDR1 and CDR2: SGHNT and YYREEE (reference sequence). V gave up 3 bases and J gave up 10 bases, with 20 bases separating them. The CDR3 DNA sequence: TGTGCCAGCAGCTCCCTGGATAGCGGTCCCTACGAGCAGTTCTTC. This sequence encodes CASSSLDSGPYEQFF. Complete variable domain (other parts from reference TRBV5-4 and TRBJ2-1): ETGVTQSPTHLIKTRGQQVTLRCSSQSGHNTVSWYQQALGQGPQFIFQYYREEENGRGNFPPRFSGLQFPNYSSELNVNALELDDSALYLCASSSLDSGPYEQFFGPGTRLTVL.

This clonotype turned up a few times. The J gene is TRBJ2-4, the V gene TRBV24-1; D is tentatively TRBD1 or TRBD2 (5 bases each). The end of the DNA aligns better with TRBJ2-5, so the J call may be wrong. The CDR3 has 13 residues. The germline CDR1 and CDR2 sequences are KGHDR and SFDVKD. The CDR3 reads CATSDLGEETQYF. In DNA, the CDR3 is TGTGCCACCAGTGATTTAGGGGAGGAGACCCAGTACTTC.

V gene TRBV27 combines with J gene TRBJ1-1; TRBD1 is a possible D gene (6 bases). The V gene's germline CDR1 is MNHEY and CDR2 SMNVEV (reference sequence). This CDR3 is built from 14 residues. V lost 3 bases to trimming and J lost 0 bases, with 8 bases between them. For the CDR3, the DNA is TGTGCCAGCAGTTTGAACAGGGTGAACACTGAAGCTTTCTTT. Its protein product is CASSLNRVNTEAFF.

This clonotype was seen a few times. The V and J genes are TRBV7-2 and TRBJ2-5; unclear D gene. Trimming cost V 5 bases and J 5 bases, with 12 bases left between them. This CDR3 is built from 13 residues. Germline V gene sequence: CDR1 SGHTA, CDR2 FQGNSA. CDR3 sequence (DNA): TGTGCCAGCAGCGTCGGACCTTTTGAGACCCAGTACTTC. It specifies CASSVGPFETQYF.

This sequence joins TRBV20-1 and TRBJ1-1, with TRBD1 as a possible D gene (6 bases). The CDR3 consists of 13 residues. The germline CDR1 and CDR2 sequences are DFQATT and SNEGSKA (reference sequence). V was pared by 1 base and J by 4 bases, with 10 bases between. This CDR3 is CSARGGGVTEAFF. The CDR3 nucleotides are TGCAGTGCTAGAGGAGGGGGGGTCACTGAAGCTTTCTTT.

This clonotype was observed a few times. The chain carries TRBV6-5 and TRBJ1-5; D not certain. CDR3 size: 13 residues. From germline, CDR1 is MNHEY and CDR2 SVGAGI. The ends were cut back, 0 bases at V and 7 bases at J, with 7 bases in the middle. The CDR3 bases are TGTGCCAGCAGTTACTCGTACGGGCAGCCCCAGCATTTT. It yields the protein CASSYSYGQPQHF.

J is TRBJ2-1 and V is TRBV9; possibly TRBD1 or TRBD2 for D (5 bases each). The CDR3 covers 15 residues. Trimming took off 0 bases at V and 7 bases at J, with 14 bases between the two ends. Germline-derived CDR1 and CDR2 are SGDLS and YYNGEE. This CDR3 is CASSVVGTPGNEQFF. CDR3 bases: TGTGCCAGCAGCGTAGTGGGGACCCCGGGGAATGAGCAGTTCTTC.

This clonotype was detected only once. This chain uses TRBV3-1 with TRBJ1-5, with a tentative D call TRBD1 (6 bases). The CDR3 is 13 amino acids. Trimming removed 2 bases from V and 9 bases from J, with 11 bases in between. The germline CDR1 and CDR2 sequences are LGHDT and YNNKEL (reference sequence). The CDR3 region is CASSQSGTRPQHF. DNA of the CDR3: TGTGCCAGCAGCCAATCGGGGACAAGGCCCCAGCATTTT.

The rearrangement links TRBV3-1 to TRBJ2-7; TRBD1 matches at 8 bases. Looked up from germline, CDR1 is LGHDT and CDR2 is YNNKEL (reference sequence). After removal of 4 bases from V and 0 bases from J, the junction contained 2 bases not matched to a gene. The CDR3 extends over 14 amino acids. CDR3 nucleotides: TGTGCCAGCAGCCGGACAGGGATCTCCTACGAGCAGTACTTC. This sequence encodes CASSRTGISYEQYF.